Listed here is a single T cell receptor beta chain. The antigen is unknown. The data derive from a study of cytomegalovirus exposure and HLA in healthy donors. Study overall: Earlier findings included about 120 million unique TCR beta sequences obtained from 180 million or so T cells. Findings and caveats of the study: Around 160 TCR beta chains were listed as cytomegalovirus-associated. Later analysis identified several of the most significant clusters that appeared linked to common viral pathogens. Most of the TCR beta V segments (in an earlier analysis) were productive either about 90% or about 30% of the time.

Researchers ran the PCR with 60 Vbeta and 13 Jbeta primers. Assay used: immunoSEQ multiplex PCR; TCRdb lists only in-frame clones, some missing. The sample lists roughly 190,000 clones, 79% seen once, with approximately 1.4% in the top ten. The clonotype was recovered from a woman between 45 and 60 years old in good health and CMV-seronegative. The source material was PBMCs.

CDR3 sequence reads: CASRPPGQANTGELFF. The CDR3 DNA reads as TGTGCCAGCAGACCCCCGGGACAGGCGAACACCGGGGAGCTGTTTTTT. The chain is built from TRBV6-6 and TRBJ2-2, with 8 bases matching TRBD1. The CDR3 spans 16 residues. The V gene's germline CDR1 is MNHNY and CDR2 SVGAGI (reference sequence). The V and J ends lost 6 bases and 0 bases, in that order; junction bases with no gene match: 6.